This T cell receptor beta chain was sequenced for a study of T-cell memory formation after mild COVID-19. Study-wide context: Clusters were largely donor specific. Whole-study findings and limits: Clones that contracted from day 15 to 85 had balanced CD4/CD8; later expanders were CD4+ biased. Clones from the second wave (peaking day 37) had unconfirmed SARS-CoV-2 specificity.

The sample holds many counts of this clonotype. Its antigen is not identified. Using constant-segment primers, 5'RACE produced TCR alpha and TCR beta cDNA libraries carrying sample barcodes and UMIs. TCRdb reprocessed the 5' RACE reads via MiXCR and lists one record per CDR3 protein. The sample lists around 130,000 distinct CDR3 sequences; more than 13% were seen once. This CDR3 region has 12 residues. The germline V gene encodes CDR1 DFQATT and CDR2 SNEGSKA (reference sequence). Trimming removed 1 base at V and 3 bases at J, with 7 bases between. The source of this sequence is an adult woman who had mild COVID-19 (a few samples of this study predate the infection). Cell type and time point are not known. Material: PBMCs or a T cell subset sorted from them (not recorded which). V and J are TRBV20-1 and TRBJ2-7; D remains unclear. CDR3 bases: TGCAGTGCTAGAGCTAGTGGCTACGAGCAGTACTTC. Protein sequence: CSARASGYEQYF.